This T cell receptor beta chain stems from a study of technical replicates of blood from a few donors. The repertoire was sequenced with immunoSEQ multiplex PCR; TCRdb's copy has only in-frame clones and lacks some. Among 65,000 to 80,000 clones, 96% were seen once, and the ten largest hold about 0.3%. This clone appeared a single time. This TCR derives from a human donor in good health. Sequencing was carried out using T cells isolated from PBMCs.

The CDR3 here is CASSPLSGGKEAFF. CDR3 in DNA: TGTGCCAGCTCACCACTTTCAGGGGGAAAAGAAGCTTTCTTT. The chain links TRBV18 to TRBJ1-1; 7 bases are shared with TRBD1. The CDR3 is 14 amino acids. The V gene's germline CDR1 is KGHSH and CDR2 LQKENI. Trimming removed 1 base from V and 8 bases from J; junction bases left unmatched: 7.